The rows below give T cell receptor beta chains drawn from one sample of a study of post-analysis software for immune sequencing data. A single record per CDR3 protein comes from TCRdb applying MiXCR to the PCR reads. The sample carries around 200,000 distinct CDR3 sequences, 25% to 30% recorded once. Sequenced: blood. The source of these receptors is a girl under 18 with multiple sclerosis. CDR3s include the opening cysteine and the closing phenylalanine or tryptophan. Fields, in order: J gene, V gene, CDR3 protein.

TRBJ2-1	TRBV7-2	CASSAPGLGFLNEQFF
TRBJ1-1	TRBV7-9	CASSSEAGGARRTEAFF
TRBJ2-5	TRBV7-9	CASSQGLAGVGETQYF
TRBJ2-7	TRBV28	CASSFGPVIYEQYF
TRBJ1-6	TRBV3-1	CASSPTTGPPLHF
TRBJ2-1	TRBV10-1	CAGSRMEGSNEQFF
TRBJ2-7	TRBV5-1	CASSLEGTPYEQYF
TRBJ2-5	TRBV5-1	CASSWRDTKETQYF
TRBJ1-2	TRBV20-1	CSARDAGHNYGYTF
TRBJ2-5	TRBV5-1	CASSEPPAGEQYF
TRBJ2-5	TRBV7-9	CASSLGTAETQYF